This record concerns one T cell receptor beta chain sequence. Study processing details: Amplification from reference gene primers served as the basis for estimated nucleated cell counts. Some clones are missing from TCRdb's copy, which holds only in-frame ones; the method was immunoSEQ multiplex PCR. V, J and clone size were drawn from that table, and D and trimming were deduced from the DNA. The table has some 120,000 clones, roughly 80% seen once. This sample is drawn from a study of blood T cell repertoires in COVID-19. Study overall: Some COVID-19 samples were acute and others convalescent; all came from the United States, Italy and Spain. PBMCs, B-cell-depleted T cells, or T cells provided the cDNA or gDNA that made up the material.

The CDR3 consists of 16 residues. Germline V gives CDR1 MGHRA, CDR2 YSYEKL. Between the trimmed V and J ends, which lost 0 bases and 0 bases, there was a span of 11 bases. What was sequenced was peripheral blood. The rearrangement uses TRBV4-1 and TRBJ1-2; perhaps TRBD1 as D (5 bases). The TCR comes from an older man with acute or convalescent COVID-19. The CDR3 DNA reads TGCGCCAGCAGCCAAGAACCCAGGGCAACTAACTATGGCTACACCTTC. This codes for CASSQEPRATNYGYTF.